This is a list of T cell receptor beta chains from one sample in a study of blood T cell repertoires in COVID-19. The table came from immunoSEQ multiplex PCR; TCRdb's copy has only in-frame clones and leaves some out. Counted here are some 50,000 clones, over 75% occurring once; the ten biggest clones make up approximately 14%. The specimen was peripheral blood. These receptors all come from a human donor in a cohort sampled during active COVID-19. The donor label of this sample is uncertain. CDR3s include the opening cysteine and the closing phenylalanine or tryptophan. Only part of the rows carry a size: once, few, many, or a class if the clone is expanded.

CDR3aa	abundance	v_gene	j_gene
CASDPTVQYQETQYF	.	TRBV6-5	TRBJ2-5
CASKTGGNYGYTF	.	TRBV6-5	TRBJ1-2
CASSLVGVLGQTNEKLFF	many	TRBV5-1	TRBJ1-4
CASSLVQGIGQYF	few	TRBV11-2	TRBJ2-7
CASSLAGTAPYGYTF	.	TRBV5-1	TRBJ1-2
CASSTTSGGHYNEQFF	.	TRBV19	TRBJ2-1
CASHAGHLTGYTF	.	TRBV7-2	TRBJ1-2
CATGQGPSWAGNTIYF	.	TRBV15	TRBJ1-3
CASSLDRGGDYNEQFF	.	TRBV3-1/TRBV3-2	TRBJ2-1
CASSLSRGGELFF	.	TRBV7-3	TRBJ2-2
CASSLGQGNQPQHF	.	TRBV12-1	TRBJ1-5
CASSTGGSTANVLTF	.	TRBV2	TRBJ2-6
CASSVGGGLFSGNTIYF	.	TRBV9	TRBJ1-3
CASSVEGGQGNSPLHF	.	TRBV9	TRBJ1-6
CATKGGLAGDTQYF	.	TRBV2	TRBJ2-3
CASSQTSGGYNEQFF	.	TRBV2	TRBJ2-1
CASSLGETQYF	.	TRBV16	TRBJ2-5
CSVGRNGEKLFF	.	TRBV29-1	TRBJ1-4
CASGLVQGGVTEAFF	.	TRBV12-5	TRBJ1-1
CASLTRSGERKAFF	.	TRBV6-5	TRBJ1-1
CASSPPGLYTDTQYF	once	TRBV7-9	TRBJ2-3
CATSQMPDTQYF	.	TRBV24-1	TRBJ2-3
CASRIQGLNSPLHF	.	TRBV28	TRBJ1-6
CASSPSVQRGLAGANVLTF	.	TRBV18	TRBJ2-6
CASSHGGTTNEKLFF	once	TRBV3-1/TRBV3-2	TRBJ1-4
CSGQGSTEAFF	.	TRBV20-1	TRBJ1-1
CASSLTPGTDTQYF	.	TRBV7-8	TRBJ2-3
CASSSGGDTGLYEQYF	.	TRBV2	TRBJ2-7
CASSLWGGFGDEQFF	once	TRBV27	TRBJ2-1
CAWRQENTEAFF	.	TRBV30	TRBJ1-1
CASSAGDSGNTEAFF	.	TRBV9	TRBJ1-1
CASSTRLAGGPSYEQYF	.	TRBV6-2/TRBV6-3	TRBJ2-7
CAWSAGGNTGELFF	.	TRBV30	TRBJ2-2
CASSQTPNYGYTF	once	TRBV3-1/TRBV3-2	TRBJ1-2
CASSSLRPADQAFF	.	TRBV9	TRBJ1-1
CASKVASLTDTQYF	.	TRBV2	TRBJ2-3
CASSSTSGGLPNTGELFF	.	TRBV6-2/TRBV6-3	TRBJ2-2
CASSPFRDGLGPQHF	.	TRBV7-8	TRBJ1-5
CASSYATGTGAYGYTF	.	TRBV5-4	TRBJ1-2
CASRPEGTGIETQYF	.	TRBV11-2	TRBJ2-5
CASGPGSTDTQYF	.	TRBV5-1	TRBJ2-3
CASSNPGEVSGYTF	.	TRBV4-3	TRBJ1-2
CASSYIGQHQETQYF	.	TRBV5-6	TRBJ2-5
CATSPRTGVEQYF	.	TRBV15	TRBJ2-7
CAWSRDLNTEAFF	.	TRBV30	TRBJ1-1
CASSPLAKGGVNTEAFF	.	TRBV18	TRBJ1-1
CASSYRGTGELFF	.	TRBV5-1	TRBJ2-2
CASSPTGSAGPGELFF	once	TRBV5-4	TRBJ2-2
CASSVTGVTNEKLFF	.	TRBV18	TRBJ1-4
CASKGRGRGNEQFF	.	TRBV5-6	TRBJ2-1
CASRSHPGTSGVTQETQYF	.	TRBV7-3	TRBJ2-5
CASSGLANTGELFF	once	TRBV13	TRBJ2-2
CASSARQGALTYEQYF	once	TRBV2	TRBJ2-7
CASSLGSGGGALDTQYF	.	TRBV7-2	TRBJ2-3
CASSKTGTGGYEQYF	.	TRBV6-5	TRBJ2-7